The subject of this entry is one T cell receptor (beta chain). This specimen belongs to a study of blood T cell repertoires in COVID-19. For the study at large: Samples representing acute and convalescent COVID-19 were sourced from the United States, Italy and Spain. Sources were T cells, B-cell-depleted T cells, or PBMCs; the material itself was cDNA or gDNA.

As handled by the study authors: Counts of nucleated cells, estimated from reference gene primer amplification, were obtained. Clones were read by immunoSEQ multiplex PCR, and TCRdb kept only the in-frame ones, dropping some. That table furnishes V, J and clone size, whereas the DNA furnished D and trimming. The sample holds about 120,000 clones, about 74% seen once. The CDR3 is 14 residues long. Looked up from germline, CDR1 is SGHTS and CDR2 is YDEGEE. V lost 2 bases and J 9 bases, leaving 15 bases between the germline ends. This TCR came from a human donor in a cohort sampled during active COVID-19. The chain recombines TRBV5-8 with TRBJ1-5, with D uncertain. The material sequenced was peripheral blood. The CDR3 region has the DNA TGTGCCAGCAGCTTTTCGGCAGGCCAACGGCCCCAGCATTTT. It specifies CASSFSAGQRPQHF.